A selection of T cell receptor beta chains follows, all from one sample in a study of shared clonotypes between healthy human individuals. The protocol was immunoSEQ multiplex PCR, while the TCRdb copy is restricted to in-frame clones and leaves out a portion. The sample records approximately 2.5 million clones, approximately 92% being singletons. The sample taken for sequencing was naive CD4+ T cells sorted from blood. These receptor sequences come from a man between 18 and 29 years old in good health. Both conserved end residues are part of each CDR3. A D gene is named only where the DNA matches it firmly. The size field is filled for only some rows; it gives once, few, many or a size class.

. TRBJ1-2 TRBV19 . CASSFLNYGYTF TGTGCCAGTAGTTTCCTTAACTATGGCTACACCTTC
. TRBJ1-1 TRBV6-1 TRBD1 CASSPQGGDTEAFF TGTGCCAGCAGCCCACAGGGGGGGGACACTGAAGCTTTCTTT
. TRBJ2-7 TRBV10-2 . CASSESWGPAYEQYF TGCGCCAGCAGTGAAAGTTGGGGACCCGCCTACGAGCAGTACTTC
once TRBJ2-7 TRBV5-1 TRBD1 CASNLGQGYDEQYF TGCGCCAGCAACCTGGGACAGGGGTACGACGAGCAGTACTTC
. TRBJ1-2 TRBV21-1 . CASSKARQGIYGYTF TGTGCCAGCAGCAAAGCGAGACAGGGGATCTATGGCTACACCTTC
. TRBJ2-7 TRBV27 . CAKVRVSYEQYF TGTGCCAAAGTTCGAGTCTCCTACGAGCAGTACTTC
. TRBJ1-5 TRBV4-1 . CASSPYHGGDQPQHF TGCGCCAGCAGCCCATACCATGGGGGTGATCAGCCCCAGCATTTT
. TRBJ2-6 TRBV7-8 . CASSLGVRGSTGANVLTF TGTGCCAGCAGCTTAGGGGTCAGGGGATCCACTGGGGCCAACGTCCTGACTTTC
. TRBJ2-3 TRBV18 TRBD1 CASSPRDRVIDTQYF TGTGCCAGCTCACCCCGGGACAGGGTGATAGATACGCAGTATTTT
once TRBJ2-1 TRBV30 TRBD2 CAWTGKDGRWNEQFF TGTGCCTGGACGGGGAAGGACGGGAGGTGGAATGAGCAGTTCTTC
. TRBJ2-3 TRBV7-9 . CASSSNTISTDTQYF TGTGCCAGCAGCTCAAACACGATAAGCACAGATACGCAGTATTTT
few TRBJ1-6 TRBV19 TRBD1 CASSRGTVELGNSPLHF TGTGCCAGTAGCAGGGGGACAGTGGAGCTGGGGAATTCACCCCTCCACTTT
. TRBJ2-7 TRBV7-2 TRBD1 CASSLSGQGNEQYF TGTGCCAGCAGCTTATCCGGACAGGGTAACGAGCAGTACTTC
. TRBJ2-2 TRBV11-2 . CASSLGRRDRPYTGELFF TGTGCCAGCAGCTTAGGAAGGAGGGACAGACCATACACCGGGGAGCTGTTTTTT
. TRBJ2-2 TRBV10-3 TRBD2 CATEQLAGGAGELFF TGTGCCACCGAACAACTAGCGGGAGGTGCCGGGGAGCTGTTTTTT
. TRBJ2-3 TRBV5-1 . CASSFWDSTDTQYF TGCGCCAGCAGCTTTTGGGATAGCACAGATACGCAGTATTTT
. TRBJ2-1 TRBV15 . CATSRDEGLEQFF TGTGCCACCAGCAGAGATGAAGGGCTTGAGCAGTTCTTC
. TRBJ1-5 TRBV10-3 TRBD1 CAISVGTESNQPQHF TGTGCCATCAGTGTCGGGACAGAGAGCAATCAGCCCCAGCATTTT
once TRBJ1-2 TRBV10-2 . CASSEVGSWYGYTF TGCGCCAGCAGTGAGGTGGGGTCGTGGTATGGCTACACCTTC
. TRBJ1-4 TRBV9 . CASSARAGGMAATNEKLFF TGTGCCAGCAGCGCCAGAGCCGGGGGAATGGCCGCAACTAATGAAAAACTGTTTTTT
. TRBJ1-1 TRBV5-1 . CASSLEAGTYTEAFF TGCGCCAGCAGCTTGGAGGCAGGCACGTACACTGAAGCTTTCTTT
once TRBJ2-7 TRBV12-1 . CASSPRGEHEQYF TGTGCCAGCAGCCCCCGAGGGGAACACGAGCAGTACTTC
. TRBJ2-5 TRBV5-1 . CASSGAGRETQYF TGCGCCAGCAGTGGAGCTGGGAGAGAGACCCAGTACTTC
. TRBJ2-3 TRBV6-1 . CASSGYRDVDTQYF TGTGCCAGCAGTGGCTACAGGGATGTCGATACGCAGTATTTT
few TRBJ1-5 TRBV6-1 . CASTEEGQSQHF TGTGCCAGCACTGAAGAAGGACAGTCCCAGCATTTT
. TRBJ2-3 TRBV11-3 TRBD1 CASSPGQGWDTQYF TGTGCCAGCTCTCCGGGACAGGGGTGGGATACGCAGTATTTT
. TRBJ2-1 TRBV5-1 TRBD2 CASSLIAGGTYNEQFF TGCGCCAGCAGCTTAATAGCGGGAGGGACGTACAATGAGCAGTTCTTC
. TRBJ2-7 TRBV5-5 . CASSPGQTGRYEQYF TGTGCCAGCAGCCCCGGACAGACCGGCAGGTACGAGCAGTACTTC
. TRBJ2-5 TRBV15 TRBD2 CATSRVNGGWETQYF TGTGCCACCAGCAGAGTCAACGGGGGGTGGGAGACCCAGTACTTC
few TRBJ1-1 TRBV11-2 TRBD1 CASTTGGWTEAFF TGTGCCAGTACGACAGGGGGATGGACTGAAGCTTTCTTT
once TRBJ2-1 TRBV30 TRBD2 CAWKGLAGVGINEQFF TGTGCCTGGAAGGGACTAGCGGGGGTGGGGATCAATGAGCAGTTCTTC
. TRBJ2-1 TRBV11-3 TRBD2 CASSFGTSGYNEQFF TGTGCCAGCAGCTTCGGGACTAGCGGATACAATGAGCAGTTCTTC
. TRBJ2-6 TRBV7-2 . CASSFGPYRGSGANVLTF TGTGCCAGCAGCTTTGGCCCCTACCGGGGCTCTGGGGCCAACGTCCTGACTTTC
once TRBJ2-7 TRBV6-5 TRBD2 CASSSGLAFIYEQYF TGTGCCAGCAGTTCGGGACTAGCGTTCATCTACGAGCAGTACTTC
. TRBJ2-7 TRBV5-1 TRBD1 CASSLATGGYEQYF TGCGCCAGCAGCTTGGCGACAGGGGGCTACGAGCAGTACTTC
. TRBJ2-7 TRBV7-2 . CASSLGHSTTGEQYF TGTGCCAGCAGCTTAGGCCACTCTACAACCGGGGAGCAGTACTTC
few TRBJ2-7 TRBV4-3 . CASSQGLSAGSYEQYF TGCGCCAGCAGCCAGGGCTTGAGTGCTGGTTCCTACGAGCAGTACTTC
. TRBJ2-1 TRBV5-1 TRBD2 CASSLPQTSSEQFF TGCGCCAGCAGCTTGCCTCAGACTAGCAGTGAGCAGTTCTTC
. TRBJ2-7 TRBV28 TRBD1 CASSPAGTGTYEQYF TGTGCCAGCAGTCCAGCCGGGACAGGGACCTACGAGCAGTACTTC
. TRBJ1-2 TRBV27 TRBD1 CASRPGQGTPPVRYTF TGTGCCAGCAGACCCGGACAGGGGACCCCCCCTGTTCGTTACACCTTC
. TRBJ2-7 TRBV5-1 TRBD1 CASTGTGAYEQYF TGCGCCAGCACAGGAACAGGGGCTTACGAGCAGTACTTC
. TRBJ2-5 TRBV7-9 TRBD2 CASSFAGVQETQYF TGTGCCAGCAGCTTCGCGGGAGTCCAAGAGACCCAGTACTTC
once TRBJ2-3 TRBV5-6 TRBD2 CASSLWGTSGRADTQYF TGTGCCAGCAGCTTGTGGGGGACTAGCGGGAGGGCCGATACGCAGTATTTT
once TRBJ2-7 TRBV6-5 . CASRKGGRSYEQYF TGTGCCAGCAGAAAGGGGGGGCGCTCCTACGAGCAGTACTTC
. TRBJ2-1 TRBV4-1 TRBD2 CASSQEVVTSGRQQFF TGCGCCAGCAGCCAAGAAGTTGTTACTAGCGGGAGGCAGCAGTTCTTC
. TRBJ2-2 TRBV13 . CASSFAGELFF TGTGCCAGCAGCTTTGCCGGGGAGCTGTTTTTT
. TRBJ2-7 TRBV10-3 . CAISDGSYEQYF TGTGCCATCAGTGACGGATCCTACGAGCAGTACTTC
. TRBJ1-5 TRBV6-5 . CASRGGIDQPQHF TGTGCCAGCAGAGGCGGTATTGATCAGCCCCAGCATTTT